Following are 9 T cell receptor beta chains from one sample sequenced in a study of T-cell reconstitution after alpha-beta-depleted transplantation in children. Preparation of the TCRbeta library was carried out with unique molecular identifiers. TCRdb re-called the PCR reads with MiXCR, one entry per CDR3 protein. Of fewer than 700,000 distinct CDR3 sequences in the sample, 10% to 15% were seen once. The sequenced sample was PBMCs, mostly from graft donor cells, obtained 360 days after TCRalphabeta/CD19-depleted stem cell transplant. The receptors originated from a male patient younger than 18 who had a stem cell transplant for acute myeloid leukemia, so the T cells may come from the graft donor.

The CDR3 DNA reads as TGCAGTGCTAGAGGGGCGGCTAGAAGCTCCTACAATGAGCAGTTCTTC. This translates into CSARGAARSSYNEQFF. This rearrangement joins TRBV20-1 to TRBJ2-1; unclear D gene. Germline CDR1 is DFQATT and CDR2 is SNEGSKA (reference sequence). V was clipped by 1 base and J by 0 bases, with 13 bases between them. The CDR3 contains 16 residues.

The chain couples TRBV4-3 to TRBJ2-2, with 12 bases matching TRBD2. The ends lost 2 bases at V and 6 bases at J; junction bases unmatched: 1. Germline V CDR1 and CDR2: LGHNA, YSLEER. The CDR3 contains 15 residues. CDR3 sequence: CASSQRLAGAGELFF. The CDR3 DNA reads as TGCGCCAGCAGCCAACGACTAGCGGGGGCCGGGGAGCTGTTTTTT.

This sequence joins TRBV12-3 or TRBV12-4 and TRBJ2-1; D unresolved. The CDR3 is 15 amino acids. Deletions cut 7 bases from V and 5 bases from J, with 18 bases between. The CDR3 sequence: CASTSRVGPDNEQFF. The CDR3 DNA is TGTGCCAGCACCTCTAGAGTAGGACCCGACAATGAGCAGTTCTTC.

This clonotype was seen a few times. The rearrangement links TRBV20-1 to TRBJ2-2, with TRBD1 identical over 7 bases. CDR3 length: 13 amino acids. The ends lost 4 bases at V and 4 bases at J; junction bases unmatched: 3. Germline CDR1 and CDR2: DFQATT and SNEGSKA (reference sequence). The CDR3 is CSAMHRGTGELFF. In DNA form, the CDR3 reads TGCAGTGCTATGCACAGGGGCACCGGGGAGCTGTTTTTT.

This chain uses TRBV20-1 with TRBJ2-3; 12 bases map to TRBD2. CDR3 length equals 17 residues. Germline loops: CDR1 DFQATT, CDR2 SNEGSKA (reference sequence). J lost 2 bases, V lost 1 base, and 7 bases had no gene match. CDR3 DNA: TGCAGTGCTAGAGTTGGGACTAGCGGGCTGATCACAGATACGCAGTATTTT. Translation: CSARVGTSGLITDTQYF.

This clonotype has more than one count but fewer than ten. The rearrangement joins TRBV5-6 to TRBJ2-5; weak D call: TRBD1 (5 bases). V was trimmed by 2 bases and J by 5 bases, leaving 10 bases between them. The CDR3 loop spans 13 amino acids. Germline V gene data show CDR1 as SGHDT and CDR2 as YYEEEE. DNA for the CDR3: TGTGCCAGCAGCTTCCCCAACAGGGAGACCCAGTACTTC. Translation: CASSFPNRETQYF.

This clonotype came up many times. This chain uses TRBV29-1 with TRBJ2-2; TRBD2 aligns across 12 bases. Germline V gene data show CDR1 as SQVTM and CDR2 as ANQGSEA. The CDR3 spans 17 residues. Trimming cost V 4 bases and J 0 bases; bases outside gene matches: 6. The CDR3 spells CSVGGLAGTANTGELFF. In DNA form, the CDR3 reads TGCAGCGTTGGCGGACTAGCGGGAACAGCGAACACCGGGGAGCTGTTTTTT.

This clonotype was seen at least ten times. The chain employs TRBV18 and TRBJ2-5; maybe TRBD1 (6 bases). The CDR3 totals 13 residues. CDR1 is KGHSH, CDR2 LQKENI, per germline. V shed 1 base and J shed 4 bases, with 7 bases lying between them. The CDR3 nucleotides are TGTGCCAGCTCACCACGACAGGCAGAGACCCAGTACTTC. It codes for CASSPRQAETQYF.

This clonotype turned up a few times. The chain has TRBV15 and TRBJ2-5, with D unclear. Trimming removed 0 bases at V and 0 bases at J, with 5 bases between. The CDR3 is made up of 14 amino acids. Germline CDR1 LNHNV, CDR2 YYDKDF (reference sequence). As DNA, the CDR3 is TGTGCCACCAGCAGAGATCCGTACCAAGAGACCCAGTACTTC. Protein product: CATSRDPYQETQYF.